The 15 T cell receptor beta chains given below trace back to one sample, sequenced in a study of cytomegalovirus exposure and HLA in healthy donors. The PCR had 60 Vbeta and 13 Jbeta primers. Some clones are missing from TCRdb's copy, which holds only in-frame ones; the method was immunoSEQ multiplex PCR. In all, the sample yields about 92,000 clones. Sequencing used PBMCs. These receptor sequences come from a man between 45 and 60 years old in good health and CMV-seropositive.

J is TRBJ2-1 and V is TRBV2, with 7 bases lining up with TRBD2. The CDR3 is made up of 12 amino acids. Germline V gives CDR1 SNHLY, CDR2 FYNNEI. V was clipped by 1 base and J by 15 bases; unmatched bases: 6. Here the CDR3 reads CASSEGASGGFF. For the CDR3, the DNA is TGTGCCAGCAGTGAAGGGGCTAGCGGAGGGTTCTTC. Full variable domain (missing parts from reference TRBV2 and TRBJ2-1): EPEVTQTPSHQVTQMGQEVILRCVPISNHLYFYWYRQILGQKVEFLVSFYNNEISEKSEIFDDQFSVERPDGSNFTLKIRSTKLEDSAMYFCASSEGASGGFFGPGTRLTVL.

The gene calls are TRBV11-3 and TRBJ1-1, with D possibly being TRBD1 (6 bases). Per the germline V gene, CDR1 is SGHNT and CDR2 is YENEEA. Deletions cut 3 bases from V and 1 base from J, with 15 bases between. This CDR3 spans 16 amino acids. The CDR3, as DNA: TGTGCCAGCAGCTTCGAAGGACAGTTACCGAACACTGAAGCTTTCTTT. Encoded protein: CASSFEGQLPNTEAFF.

The rearrangement links TRBV4-3 to TRBJ1-2; tentatively, D is TRBD1 (5 bases). The ends were cut back, 4 bases at V and 3 bases at J, with 15 bases in the middle. Looked up from germline, CDR1 is LGHNA and CDR2 is YSLEER. This CDR3 is built from 15 residues. CDR3 amino acids: CASSPGLGGDYGYTF. DNA for the CDR3: TGCGCCAGCAGCCCGGGACTGGGGGGGGACTATGGCTACACCTTC.

The chain recombines TRBV9 with TRBJ2-7, with 7 nucleotides matching TRBD1. The CDR3 totals 13 residues. The J segment lost 3 bases and the V segment lost 4 bases, leaving 4 bases of the junction unmatched. The germline gives CDR1 SGDLS, CDR2 YYNGEE. CDR3 nucleotide sequence: TGTGCCAGCAGCCCCCGACAGGGCTACGAGCAGTACTTC. It encodes CASSPRQGYEQYF. Full variable domain (rest looked up from reference TRBV9 and TRBJ2-7): DSGVTQTPKHLITATGQRVTLRCSPRSGDLSVYWYQQSLDQGLQFLIQYYNGEERAKGNILERFSAQQFPDLHSELNLSSLELGDSALYFCASSPRQGYEQYFGPGTRLTVT.

V usage is TRBV28 and J usage is TRBJ1-1; tentative D call: TRBD1 (6 bases). The CDR3 totals 15 residues. V was clipped by 5 bases and J by 7 bases, with 20 bases between them. The germline V gene encodes CDR1 MDHEN and CDR2 SYDVKM. The CDR3 DNA follows: TGTGCCAGCAGTCCCCCGAACAGGGTTTATGTTGAAGCTTTCTTT. Amino acid sequence: CASSPPNRVYVEAFF. The full variable domain, its missing parts supplied by reference TRBV28 and TRBJ1-1, is DVKVTQSSRYLVKRTGEKVFLECVQDMDHENMFWYRQDPGLGLRLIYFSYDVKMKEKGDIPEGYSVSREKKERFSLILESASTNQTSMYLCASSPPNRVYVEAFFGQGTRLTVV.

This chain connects TRBV11-3 to TRBJ2-1, with 8 bases fitting TRBD2. Germline V gene lookup returns CDR1 SGHNT and CDR2 YENEEA. Trimming cost V 2 bases and J 8 bases; bases outside gene matches: 5. There are 14 residues in the CDR3. The CDR3 DNA sequence: TGTGCCAGCAGCTTACTAGCGGGCCTCCATGAGCAGTTCTTC. This encodes CASSLLAGLHEQFF.

The chain uses TRBV7-6 and TRBJ1-2, with 7 bases fitting TRBD1. Germline V CDR1 and CDR2: SGHVS, FNYEAQ. The CDR3 totals 15 residues. Trimming cost V 5 bases and J 5 bases; bases outside gene matches: 11. DNA for the CDR3: TGTGCCAGCAGCAGGTTGACAGGGATGAATTATGGCTACACCTTC. This sequence encodes CASSRLTGMNYGYTF.

The rearrangement links TRBV19 to TRBJ2-7; 10 positions agree with TRBD2. J was trimmed by 7 bases and V by 5 bases; bases with no gene match: 5. This CDR3 is built from 13 residues. CDR1 and CDR2 (germline): LNHDA, SQIVND (reference sequence). This CDR3 reads CASSQGLAREQYV. CDR3 coding DNA: TGTGCCAGTAGTCAGGGACTAGCGAGGGAGCAGTACGTC.

V is TRBV7-9 and J is TRBJ2-1, with TRBD2 matching 7 bases. The CDR3 extends over 16 amino acids. CDR1 is SEHNR, CDR2 FQNEAQ, per germline (reference sequence). The trim removed 5 bases at V and 0 bases at J, leaving 7 bases unmatched. DNA of the CDR3: TGTGCCAGCAGCGCGAGGGGCGGGAGCTCCTACAATGAGCAGTTCTTC. Its translation: CASSARGGSSYNEQFF.

The CDR3 DNA reads TGTGCCAGCAGCCGCCGGACAGGGCAAGATACGCAGTATTTT. Encoded protein: CASSRRTGQDTQYF. This chain connects TRBV7-8 to TRBJ2-3, with 8 bases lining up with TRBD1. V was pared by 5 bases and J by 5 bases, with 6 bases of the junction left unmatched. This CDR3 is built from 14 residues. Germline V gene lookup returns CDR1 SGHVS and CDR2 FQNEAQ.

The CDR3 region has the DNA TGTGCCAGCAGCTTAGTACTAGCGGGCCATACGCAGTATTTT. Protein: CASSLVLAGHTQYF. V gene TRBV7-9 combines with J gene TRBJ2-3; 9 nucleotides agree with TRBD2. In germline, CDR1 is SEHNR, CDR2 FQNEAQ (reference sequence). This CDR3 spans 14 amino acids. With V trimmed by 1 base and J by 7 bases, 3 bases remained unmatched.

This chain joins TRBV18 and TRBJ2-7, with D possibly TRBD2 on 5 matching bases. The CDR3 is made up of 14 amino acids. V dropped 3 bases and J dropped 2 bases, with 11 bases sitting between them. The germline V gene has CDR1 KGHSH and CDR2 LQKENI. CDR3 protein: CASSPSGSAYEQYF. CDR3 DNA: TGTGCCAGCTCACCCAGCGGTAGCGCCTACGAGCAGTACTTC.

V is TRBV19 and J is TRBJ2-2; a weak D match, TRBD2 (5 bases). CDR3 length equals 15 residues. Germline-derived CDR1 and CDR2 are LNHDA and SQIVND (reference sequence). The V end was cut by 1 base, the J end by 6 bases, with 12 bases between. CDR3 sequence reads: CASSIGATGAGELFF. The CDR3 coding sequence is TGTGCCAGTAGTATAGGAGCCACCGGGGCCGGGGAGCTGTTTTTT.

The chain couples TRBV10-3 to TRBJ2-3; D not certain. There are 13 residues in the CDR3. V was shortened by 6 bases and J by 5 bases, with 12 bases between the two germline ends. Looked up from germline, CDR1 is ENHRY and CDR2 is SYGVKD. DNA of the CDR3: TGTGCCATCAGACCAGGTTCGGAAGATACGCAGTATTTT. Amino acid sequence: CAIRPGSEDTQYF.

V usage is TRBV28 and J usage is TRBJ1-5; unclear D gene. In germline, CDR1 is MDHEN, CDR2 SYDVKM. This CDR3 comprises 13 residues. Between the trimmed V and J ends, which lost 4 bases and 11 bases, there was a span of 15 bases. Here the CDR3 reads CASSSTNAGSQHF. Here the CDR3 DNA reads TGTGCCAGCAGTTCAACGAATGCGGGGTCCCAGCATTTT.